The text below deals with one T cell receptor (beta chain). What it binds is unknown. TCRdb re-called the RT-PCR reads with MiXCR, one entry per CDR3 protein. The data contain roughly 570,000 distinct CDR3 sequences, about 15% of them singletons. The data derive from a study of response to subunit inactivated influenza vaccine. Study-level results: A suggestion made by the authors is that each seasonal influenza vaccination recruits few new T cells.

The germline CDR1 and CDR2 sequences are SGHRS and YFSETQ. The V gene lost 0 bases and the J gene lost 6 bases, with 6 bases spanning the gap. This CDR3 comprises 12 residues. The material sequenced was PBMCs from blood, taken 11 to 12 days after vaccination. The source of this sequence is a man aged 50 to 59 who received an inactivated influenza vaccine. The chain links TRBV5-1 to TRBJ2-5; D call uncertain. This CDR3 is CASSLGEKTQYF. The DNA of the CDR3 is TGCGCCAGCAGCTTGGGAGAGAAGACCCAGTACTTC.